The 16 T cell receptor beta chains in this list originate from one sample, sequenced in a study of blood T cell repertoires in COVID-19. Some clones are missing from TCRdb's copy, which holds only in-frame ones; the method was immunoSEQ multiplex PCR. The table lists 400,000 or so clones, around 87% of them singletons. The specimen sequenced was peripheral blood. All receptors derive from a human donor in a cohort sampled during active COVID-19.

The J gene is TRBJ1-1, the V gene TRBV30; 8 positions match TRBD1. The CDR3 runs to 12 residues. V shed 6 bases and J 8 bases; nucleotides not matched to a gene: 8. CDR1 is GTSNPN, CDR2 SVGIG, per germline (reference sequence). Written as DNA, the CDR3 is TGTGCCTGCCTACAGGGGGTAAGAGAAGCTTTCTTT. This gives the protein CACLQGVREAFF.

The genes are TRBV6-4 and TRBJ1-2; TRBD1 agrees at 9 bases. The V gene's germline CDR1 is MRHNA and CDR2 SNTAGT. This CDR3 is built from 14 residues. V lost 6 bases, J lost 3 bases, and 5 bases stayed unmatched. The DNA of the CDR3 is TGTGCCAGCAGCGCCGGGACAGGGCACTATGGCTACACCTTC. It specifies CASSAGTGHYGYTF.

This clone occurred a few times. This chain uses TRBV4-1 with TRBJ1-5; D is perhaps TRBD1 (5 bases). V was cut by 1 base and J by 6 bases, with 13 bases left in between. Germline CDR1 MGHRA, CDR2 YSYEKL. The CDR3 has 15 amino acids. The CDR3 bases are TGCGCCAGCAGCCAAGTAGAAAAGGGGATTCAGCCCCAGCATTTT. Translating it yields CASSQVEKGIQPQHF.

The chain couples TRBV7-8 to TRBJ2-7; possibly TRBD1 for D (6 bases). Trimming shortened V by 3 bases and J by 3 bases, and 9 bases separated the two germline ends. CDR1 and CDR2 (germline): SGHVS, FQNEAQ. CDR3 length: 13 amino acids. DNA for the CDR3: TGTGCCAGCAGCTTGACAGGTTACTACGAGCAGTACTTC. This codes for CASSLTGYYEQYF.

CDR3 region: CAATPGDNSPLHF. CDR3 nucleotide sequence: TGTGCAGCTACCCCAGGGGATAATTCACCCCTCCACTTT. The chain carries TRBV30 and TRBJ1-6, with D perhaps matching TRBD1 (6 bases). Germline loops: CDR1 GTSNPN, CDR2 SVGIG (reference sequence). There are 13 residues in the CDR3.

This clone came up once. The chain uses TRBV5-6 and TRBJ2-1, with 8 bases that match TRBD2. CDR1 is SGHDT and CDR2 is YYEEEE in the germline V gene. The length of the CDR3 is 17 residues. V lost 1 base to trimming and J lost 0 bases; unmatched junction nucleotides: 6. The CDR3 bases are TGTGCCAGCAGCTTGTTTAGCGGGATGAGCTCCTACAATGAGCAGTTCTTC. This codes for CASSLFSGMSSYNEQFF.

The chain is built from TRBV6-5 and TRBJ2-2, with D tentatively TRBD1 (5 bases). The CDR3 has 13 amino acids. Trimming stripped 6 bases from V and 4 bases from J, with 9 bases between. Germline-derived CDR1 and CDR2 are MNHEY and SVGAGI. The CDR3 protein is CASRRQITGELFF. CDR3 DNA: TGTGCCAGCAGACGACAGATCACCGGGGAGCTGTTTTTT.

The J gene is TRBJ1-4, the V gene TRBV6-1; TRBD1 agrees at 8 bases. The CDR3 consists of 17 residues. Per the germline V gene, CDR1 is MNHNS and CDR2 is SASEGT. Trimming took 0 bases from V and 5 from J; bases not matched to a gene: 8. The DNA of the CDR3 is TGTGCCAGCAGTGAAGCGCCTCCAGGGGGCAGGAATGAAAAACTGTTTTTT. This sequence encodes CASSEAPPGGRNEKLFF.

On this clone itself: The sample carries other DNA sequences with the same CDR3. The chain has TRBV30 and TRBJ2-5, with D possibly matching TRBD2 (5 bases). Germline CDR1 is GTSNPN and CDR2 is SVGIG (reference sequence). The CDR3 consists of 12 residues. V lost 2 bases, J lost 2 bases, and 6 bases lay in between. The CDR3 nucleotides read TGTGCCTGGAGTAGAGGGCAAGAGACCCAGTACTTC. It codes for CAWSRGQETQYF.

The chain couples TRBV11-2 to TRBJ2-7, with D maybe TRBD1 (6 bases). Looked up from germline, CDR1 is SGHAT and CDR2 is FQNNGV. The CDR3 is 15 amino acids. The V end was cut by 2 bases, the J end by 3 bases, with 14 bases between. CDR3: CASSLSLGHNYEQYF. CDR3 coding DNA: TGTGCCAGCAGCTTATCTTTGGGACACAACTACGAGCAGTACTTC. Based on the CDR3 plus reference TRBV11-2 and TRBJ2-7, the full variable domain is EAGVAQSPRYKIIEKRQSVAFWCNPISGHATLYWYQQILGQGPKLLIQFQNNGVVDDSQLPKDRFSAERLKGVDSTLKIQPAKLEDSAVYLCASSLSLGHNYEQYFGPGTRLTVT.

The chain combines TRBV5-4 with TRBJ1-4; 9 bases align to TRBD1. The CDR3 is made up of 16 amino acids. The junction had 5 bases not matched to a gene; V was cut back by 3 bases and J by 2 bases. Germline CDR1 and CDR2: SGHNT and YYREEE (reference sequence). The CDR3 region has the DNA TGTGCCAGCAGCTCCCCCGGGACAGGGACTAATGAAAAACTGTTTTTT. Protein product: CASSSPGTGTNEKLFF.

This chain connects TRBV5-1 to TRBJ1-4, with D possibly TRBD1 on 5 matching bases. The CDR3 spans 16 residues. The V end was cut by 3 bases, the J end by 4 bases, with 16 bases between. Germline V gives CDR1 SGHRS, CDR2 YFSETQ. CDR3 loop: CASSWALGGSNEKLFF. Written as DNA, the CDR3 is TGCGCCAGCAGCTGGGCATTGGGGGGTAGTAATGAAAAACTGTTTTTT.

This clone was observed a handful of times. CDR3 protein: CASSIGSRGAFF. The CDR3 region has the DNA TGTGCCAGTAGTATCGGCTCCCGGGGAGCTTTCTTT. The rearrangement joins TRBV19 to TRBJ1-1; D is unresolved. V lost 3 bases to trimming and J lost 10 bases, with 12 bases between them. Germline CDR1 and CDR2: LNHDA and SQIVND (reference sequence). This CDR3 has 12 amino acids. The full variable domain, with the rest looked up from reference TRBV19 and TRBJ1-1, is DGGITQSPKYLFRKEGQNVTLSCEQNLNHDAMYWYRQDPGQGLRLIYYSQIVNDFQKGDIAEGYSVSREKKESFPLTVTSAQKNPTAFYLCASSIGSRGAFFGQGTRLTVV.

The CDR3 region has the DNA TGCAGCGCCCGGGGACAGTCCAGCTCCTACAATGAGCAGTTCTTC. Its protein is CSARGQSSSYNEQFF. V usage is TRBV29-1 and J usage is TRBJ2-1; 7 bases map to TRBD1. V dropped 7 bases and J dropped 0; count of bases not matched to a gene: 9. Per the germline V gene, CDR1 is SQVTM and CDR2 is ANQGSEA. CDR3 length: 15 amino acids.

V is TRBV6-5 and J is TRBJ2-3; the match to TRBD2 covers 8 bases. The CDR3 has 14 residues. CDR1 and CDR2 (germline): MNHEY, SVGAGI. Trimming took 2 bases from V and 7 from J; bases not matched to a gene: 5. CDR3 sequence (DNA): TGTGCCAGCAGTTACGGGACTAGAGGGAATACGCAGTATTTT. It translates to CASSYGTRGNTQYF.

The chain links TRBV5-1 to TRBJ2-2; 10 bases match TRBD2. This CDR3 contains 15 residues. Unmatched junction bases numbered 4, after V lost 4 bases and J lost 4 bases. Germline V gives CDR1 SGHRS, CDR2 YFSETQ. The DNA for the CDR3 is TGCGCCAGCAGCGAGCGGGAGGGCCGCACCGGGGAGCTGTTTTTT. Protein: CASSEREGRTGELFF.